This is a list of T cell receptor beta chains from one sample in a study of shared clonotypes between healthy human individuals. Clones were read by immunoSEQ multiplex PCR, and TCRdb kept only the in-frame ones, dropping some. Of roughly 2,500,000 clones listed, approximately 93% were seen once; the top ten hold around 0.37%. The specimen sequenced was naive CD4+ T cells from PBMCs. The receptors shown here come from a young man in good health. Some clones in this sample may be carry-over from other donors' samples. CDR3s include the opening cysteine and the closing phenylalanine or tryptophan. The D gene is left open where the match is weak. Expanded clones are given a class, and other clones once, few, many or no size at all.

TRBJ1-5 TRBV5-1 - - TGCGCCAGCAGCTTGGCAGGGGCTGGTCAGCCCCAGCATTTT CASSLAGAGQPQHF
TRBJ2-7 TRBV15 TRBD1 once TGTGCCACCAGCAGACCTGAGACAGGGGACGAGCAGTACTTC CATSRPETGDEQYF
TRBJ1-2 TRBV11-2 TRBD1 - TGTGCCAGCAGCTTAGGGACAGGGATTGGCTACACCTTC CASSLGTGIGYTF
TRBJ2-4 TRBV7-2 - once TGTGCCAGCAGCCCGCCGTCGGCAAAACACATTCAGTACTTC CASSPPSAKHIQYF
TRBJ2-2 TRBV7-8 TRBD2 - TGTGCCAGCAGCTTGCGGACTAGCGGGAGAGTTAACACCGGGGAGCTGTTTTTT CASSLRTSGRVNTGELFF
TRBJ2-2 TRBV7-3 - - TGTGCCAGCAGCTTAGGCCAAGCGGGCACCGGGGAGCTGTTTTTT CASSLGQAGTGELFF
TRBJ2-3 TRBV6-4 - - TGTGCCAGCAGGATGGGCCGGTCTAGCACAGATACGCAGTATTTT CASRMGRSSTDTQYF
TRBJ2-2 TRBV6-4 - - TGTGCCAGCAGTGACTCGGGGGGAAACACCGGGGAGCTGTTTTTT CASSDSGGNTGELFF
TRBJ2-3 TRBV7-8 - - TGTGCCAGCAGCTTAAATTGGGCAGGCACAGATACGCAGTATTTT CASSLNWAGTDTQYF
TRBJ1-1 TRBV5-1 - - TGCGCCAGCAGCCCCCTCGGGGGATTCGCCGACACTGAAGCTTTCTTT CASSPLGGFADTEAFF
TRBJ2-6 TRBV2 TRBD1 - TGTGCCAGCAGTGAGGGCAGGGGGCGCGGGTTTGGGGCCAACGTCCTGACTTTC CASSEGRGRGFGANVLTF
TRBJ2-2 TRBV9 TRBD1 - TGTGCCAGCAGCGTAGGTGGACAGGTTGCGAACACCGGGGAGCTGTTTTTT CASSVGGQVANTGELFF
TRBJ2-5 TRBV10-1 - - TGCGCCAGCAGTGAGTTCGCTGAGACCCAGTACTTC CASSEFAETQYF
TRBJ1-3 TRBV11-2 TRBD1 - TGTGCCAGCAGCTTATCCACGCAGGGGGCAGCTGGAAACACCATATATTTT CASSLSTQGAAGNTIYF
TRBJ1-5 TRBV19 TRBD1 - TGTGCCAGTAGTCCCCGGGACAGGGAGAATCAGCCCCAGCATTTT CASSPRDRENQPQHF
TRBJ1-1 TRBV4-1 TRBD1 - TGCGCCAGCAGCCAAGTCGACAGGGAAAGGAACACTGAAGCTTTCTTT CASSQVDRERNTEAFF
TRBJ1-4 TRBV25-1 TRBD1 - TGTGCCAGCAGTAGGGACAGGAGGAGTGAAAAACTGTTTTTT CASSRDRRSEKLFF
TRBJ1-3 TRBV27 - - TGTGCCAGCAGTTTGATTGAAAGGGAAGCTGGAAACACCATATATTTT CASSLIEREAGNTIYF
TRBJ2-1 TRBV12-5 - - TGTGCTAGTGGCGACCAATGGGAGCAGTTCTTC CASGDQWEQFF
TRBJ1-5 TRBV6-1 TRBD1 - TGTGCCAGCAGTGAATCTGACCACAGGGGGTTTAATCAGCCCCAGCATTTT CASSESDHRGFNQPQHF
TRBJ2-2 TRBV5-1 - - TGCGCCAGCAGCTTGGCTGGGTTCGGGGAGCTGTTTTTT CASSLAGFGELFF
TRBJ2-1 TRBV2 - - TGTGCCAGCAGCCTAGTAGGGAATGAGCAGTTCTTC CASSLVGNEQFF
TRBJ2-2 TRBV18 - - TGTGCCAGCTCAGAAACCGTCGGACAGGGAGGGACCGGGGAGCTGTTTTTT CASSETVGQGGTGELFF
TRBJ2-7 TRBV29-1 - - TGCAGCGTTTTCGGGGGATTCCCCTACGAGCAGTACTTC CSVFGGFPYEQYF
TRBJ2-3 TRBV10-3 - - TGTGCCATCAGTGAGGGGTGGGAGGGCACAGATACGCAGTATTTT CAISEGWEGTDTQYF
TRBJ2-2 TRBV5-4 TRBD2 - TGTGCCAGCAGCTTGGGGGAACTAGCGGTTAACACCGGGGAGCTGTTTTTT CASSLGELAVNTGELFF
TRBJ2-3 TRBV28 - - TGTGCCAGCATCTCCTTTGGGACAGATACGCAGTATTTT CASISFGTDTQYF
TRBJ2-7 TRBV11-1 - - TGTGCCAGCAGCTTAGGCAGGGGTCTAAACGAGCAGTACTTC CASSLGRGLNEQYF
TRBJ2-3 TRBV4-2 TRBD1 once TGTGCCAGCAGCCAGTATTTAGGGACAGGAGGCACAGATACGCAGTATTTT CASSQYLGTGGTDTQYF
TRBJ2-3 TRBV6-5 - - TGTGCCAGCAGTTACTCGATAAAAGAGGATACGCAGTATTTT CASSYSIKEDTQYF
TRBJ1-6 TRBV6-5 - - TGTGCCAGCAGTGGCGGAAATTCACCCCTCCACTTT CASSGGNSPLHF
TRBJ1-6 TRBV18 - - TGTGCCAGCTCACCGGGTTCCGTTGGCTCCTATAATTCACCCCTCCACTTT CASSPGSVGSYNSPLHF
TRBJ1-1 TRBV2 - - TGTGCCAGCAGTGAACAGGGGCTGGGCACTGAAGCTTTCTTT CASSEQGLGTEAFF
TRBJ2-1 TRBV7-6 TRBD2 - TGTGCCAGCAGCCTTCCTCGGAGTACTAGCGGGAGCTTATCCTACAATGAGCAGTTCTTC CASSLPRSTSGSLSYNEQFF
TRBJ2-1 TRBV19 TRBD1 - TGTGCCAGTGGGAGACAGGGGGCTTACAATGAGCAGTTCTTC CASGRQGAYNEQFF
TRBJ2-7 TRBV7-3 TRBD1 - TGTGCCAGCAGTGAAGGGAAACCGGGACAGGGATACGAGCAGTACTTC CASSEGKPGQGYEQYF
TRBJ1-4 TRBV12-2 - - TGTGCAAGTCGCCCGAGGGGGACTTTTCCCCGGTCTAATGAAAAACTGTTTTTT CASRPRGTFPRSNEKLFF
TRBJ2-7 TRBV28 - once TGTGCCAGCAATGAGGGGGGGCTCTACGAGCAGTACTTC CASNEGGLYEQYF
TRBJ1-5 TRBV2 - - TGTGCCAGCACCCCAGCTGGTTATCAGCCCCAGCATTTT CASTPAGYQPQHF
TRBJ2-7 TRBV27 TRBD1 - TGTGCCAGCAGTTTATCGCGGACAGGGGGCGCGAGTTCCTACGAGCAGTACTTC CASSLSRTGGASSYEQYF
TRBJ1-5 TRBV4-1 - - TGCGCCAGCAGCCACCAAGACAGGAACAATCAGCCCCAGCATTTT CASSHQDRNNQPQHF
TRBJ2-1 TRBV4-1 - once TGCGCCAGCAGCCAAGATTTAAGGGACCCCATCAATGAGCAGTTCTTC CASSQDLRDPINEQFF
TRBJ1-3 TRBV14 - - TGTGCCAGCAGCCAAAATCAAGGAAACACCATATATTTT CASSQNQGNTIYF
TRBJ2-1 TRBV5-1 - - TGCGCCAGCAGCTTGCCCTCTAGCGCCAATGAGCAGTTCTTC CASSLPSSANEQFF